This T cell receptor (beta chain) appears in the sequencing data of a study of shared clonotypes between healthy human individuals. General study points: On the whole, naive subsets had larger estimated richness than memory subsets had.

Positive CCR7 selection of CD45RO-negative cells yielded the naive CD8 cells, and terminally differentiated effector memory CD45RA+ cells were excluded. A note on this clone: Its cognate antigen is unknown. One end of the junction is discordant with germline, which a read error may explain. The same CDR3 arises from other DNA sequences in this sample as well.

Clones were read by immunoSEQ multiplex PCR, and TCRdb kept only the in-frame ones, dropping some. This sample has roughly 2 million clones, with just under 95% found just once. CDR3 size: 13 residues. Germline V gene sequence: CDR1 SGHDT, CDR2 YYEEEE. Sample: naive CD8+ T cells sorted from blood. The sequence came from a man younger than 35 in good health. This chain joins TRBV5-6 and TRBJ2-3, with D possibly being TRBD2 (6 bases). CDR3 sequence reads: CASGRGSTDTQYF. CDR3 coding DNA: TGCGCCAGCGGGCGGGGCAGCACAGATACGCAGTATTTT.